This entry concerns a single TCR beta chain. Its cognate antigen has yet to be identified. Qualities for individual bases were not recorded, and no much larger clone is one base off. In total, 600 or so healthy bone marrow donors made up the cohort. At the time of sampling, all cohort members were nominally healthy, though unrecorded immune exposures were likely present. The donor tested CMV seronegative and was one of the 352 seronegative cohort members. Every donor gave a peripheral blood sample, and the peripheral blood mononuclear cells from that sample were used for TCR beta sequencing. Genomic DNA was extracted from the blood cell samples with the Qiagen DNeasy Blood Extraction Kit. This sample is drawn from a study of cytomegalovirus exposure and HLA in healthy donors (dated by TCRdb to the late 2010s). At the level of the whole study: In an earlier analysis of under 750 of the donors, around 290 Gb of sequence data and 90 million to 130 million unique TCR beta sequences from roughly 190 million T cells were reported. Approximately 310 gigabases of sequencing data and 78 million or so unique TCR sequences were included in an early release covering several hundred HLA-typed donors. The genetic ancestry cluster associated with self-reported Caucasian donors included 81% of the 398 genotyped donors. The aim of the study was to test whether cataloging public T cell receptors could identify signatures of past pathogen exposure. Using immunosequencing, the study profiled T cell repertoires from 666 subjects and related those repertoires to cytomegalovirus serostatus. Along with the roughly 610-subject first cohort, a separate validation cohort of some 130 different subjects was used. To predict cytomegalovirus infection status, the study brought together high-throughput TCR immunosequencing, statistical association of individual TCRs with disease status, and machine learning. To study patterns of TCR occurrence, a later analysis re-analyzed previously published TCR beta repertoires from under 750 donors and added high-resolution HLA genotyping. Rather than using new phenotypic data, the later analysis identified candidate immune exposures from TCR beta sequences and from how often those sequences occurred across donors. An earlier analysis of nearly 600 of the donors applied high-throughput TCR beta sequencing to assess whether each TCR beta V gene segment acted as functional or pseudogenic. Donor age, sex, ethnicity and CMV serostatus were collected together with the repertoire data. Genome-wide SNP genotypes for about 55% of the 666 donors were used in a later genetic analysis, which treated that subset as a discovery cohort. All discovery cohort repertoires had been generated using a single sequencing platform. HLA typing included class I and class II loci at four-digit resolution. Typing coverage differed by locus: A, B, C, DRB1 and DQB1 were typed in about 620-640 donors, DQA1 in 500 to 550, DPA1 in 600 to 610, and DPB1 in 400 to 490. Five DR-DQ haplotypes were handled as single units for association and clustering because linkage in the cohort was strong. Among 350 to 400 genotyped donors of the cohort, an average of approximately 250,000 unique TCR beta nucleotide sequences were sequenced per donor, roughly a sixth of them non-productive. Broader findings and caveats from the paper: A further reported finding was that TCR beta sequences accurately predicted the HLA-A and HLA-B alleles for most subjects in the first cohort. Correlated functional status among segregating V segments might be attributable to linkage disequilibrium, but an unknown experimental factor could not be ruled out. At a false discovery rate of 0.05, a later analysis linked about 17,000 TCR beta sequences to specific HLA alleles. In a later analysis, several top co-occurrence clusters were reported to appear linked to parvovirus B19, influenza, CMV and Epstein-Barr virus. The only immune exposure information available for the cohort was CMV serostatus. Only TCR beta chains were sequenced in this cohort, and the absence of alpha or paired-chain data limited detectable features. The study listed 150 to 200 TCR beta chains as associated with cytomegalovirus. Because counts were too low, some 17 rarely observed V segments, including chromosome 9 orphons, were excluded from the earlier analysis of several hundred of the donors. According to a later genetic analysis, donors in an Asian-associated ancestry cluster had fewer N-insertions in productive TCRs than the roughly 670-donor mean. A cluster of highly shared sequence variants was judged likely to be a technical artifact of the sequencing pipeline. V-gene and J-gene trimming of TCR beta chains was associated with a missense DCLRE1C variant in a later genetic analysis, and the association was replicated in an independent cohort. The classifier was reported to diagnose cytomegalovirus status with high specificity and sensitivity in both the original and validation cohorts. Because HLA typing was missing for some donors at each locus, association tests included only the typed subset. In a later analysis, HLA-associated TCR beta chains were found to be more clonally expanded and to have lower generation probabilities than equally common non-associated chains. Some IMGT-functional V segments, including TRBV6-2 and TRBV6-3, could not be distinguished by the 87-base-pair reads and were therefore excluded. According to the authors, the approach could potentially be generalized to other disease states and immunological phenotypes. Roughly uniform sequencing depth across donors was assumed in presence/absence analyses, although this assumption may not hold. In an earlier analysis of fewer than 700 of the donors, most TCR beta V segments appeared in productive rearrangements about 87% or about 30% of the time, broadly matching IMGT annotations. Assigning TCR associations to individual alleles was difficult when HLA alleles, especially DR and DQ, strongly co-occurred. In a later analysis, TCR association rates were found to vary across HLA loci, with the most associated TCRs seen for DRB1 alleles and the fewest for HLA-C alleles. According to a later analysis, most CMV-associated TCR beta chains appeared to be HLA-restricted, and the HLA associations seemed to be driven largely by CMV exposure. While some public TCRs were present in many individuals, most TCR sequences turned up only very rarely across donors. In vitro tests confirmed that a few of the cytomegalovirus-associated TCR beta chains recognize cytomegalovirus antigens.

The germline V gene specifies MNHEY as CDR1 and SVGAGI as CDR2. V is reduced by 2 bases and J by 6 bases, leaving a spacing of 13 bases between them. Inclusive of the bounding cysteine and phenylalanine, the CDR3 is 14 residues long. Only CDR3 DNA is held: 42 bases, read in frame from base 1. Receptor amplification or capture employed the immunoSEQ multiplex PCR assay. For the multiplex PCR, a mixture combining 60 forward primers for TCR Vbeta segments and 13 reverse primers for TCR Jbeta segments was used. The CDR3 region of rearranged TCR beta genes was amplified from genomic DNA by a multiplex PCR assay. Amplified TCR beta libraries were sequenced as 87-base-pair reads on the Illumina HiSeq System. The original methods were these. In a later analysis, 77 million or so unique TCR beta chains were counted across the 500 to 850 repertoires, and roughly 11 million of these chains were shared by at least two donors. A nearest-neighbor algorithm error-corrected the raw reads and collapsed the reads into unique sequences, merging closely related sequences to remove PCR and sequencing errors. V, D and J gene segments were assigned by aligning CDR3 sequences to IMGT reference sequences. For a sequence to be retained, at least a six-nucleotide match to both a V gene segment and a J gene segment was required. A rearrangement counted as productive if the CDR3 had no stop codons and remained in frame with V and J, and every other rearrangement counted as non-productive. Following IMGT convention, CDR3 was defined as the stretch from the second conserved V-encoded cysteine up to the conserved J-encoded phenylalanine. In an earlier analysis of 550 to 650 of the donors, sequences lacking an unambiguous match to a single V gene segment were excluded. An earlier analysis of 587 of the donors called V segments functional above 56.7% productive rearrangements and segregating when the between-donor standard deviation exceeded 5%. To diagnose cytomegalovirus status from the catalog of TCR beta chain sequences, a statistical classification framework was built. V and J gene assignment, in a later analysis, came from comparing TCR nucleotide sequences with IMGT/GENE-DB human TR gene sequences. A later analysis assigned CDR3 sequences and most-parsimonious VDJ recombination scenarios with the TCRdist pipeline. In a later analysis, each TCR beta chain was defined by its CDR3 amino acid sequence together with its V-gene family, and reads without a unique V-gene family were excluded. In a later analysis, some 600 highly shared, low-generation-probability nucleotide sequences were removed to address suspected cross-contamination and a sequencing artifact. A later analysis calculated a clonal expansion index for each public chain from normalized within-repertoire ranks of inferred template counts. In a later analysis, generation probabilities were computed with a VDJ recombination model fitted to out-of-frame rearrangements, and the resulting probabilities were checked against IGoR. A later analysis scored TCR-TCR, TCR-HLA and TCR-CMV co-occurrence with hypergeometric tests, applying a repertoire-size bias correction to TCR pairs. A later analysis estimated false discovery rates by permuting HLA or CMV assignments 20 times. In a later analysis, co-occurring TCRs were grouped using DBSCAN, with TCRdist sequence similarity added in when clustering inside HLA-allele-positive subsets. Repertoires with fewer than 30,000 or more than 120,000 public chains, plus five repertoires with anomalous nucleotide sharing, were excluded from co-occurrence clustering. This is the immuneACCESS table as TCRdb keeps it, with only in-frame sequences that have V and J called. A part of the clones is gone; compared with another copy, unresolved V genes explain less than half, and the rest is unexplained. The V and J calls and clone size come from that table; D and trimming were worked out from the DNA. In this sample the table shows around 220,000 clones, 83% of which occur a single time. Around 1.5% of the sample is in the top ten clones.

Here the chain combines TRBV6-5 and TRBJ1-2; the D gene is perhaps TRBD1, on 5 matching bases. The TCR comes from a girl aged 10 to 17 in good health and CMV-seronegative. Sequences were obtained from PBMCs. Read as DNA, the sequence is TGTGCCAGCAGTTACGGGGGGATCCCAAATGGCTACACCTTC. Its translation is CASSYGGIPNGYTF.